The rows below give T cell receptor beta chains drawn from one sample of a study of T cells in Graves' hyperthyroidism and ophthalmopathy. TCRdb itself ran the multiplex PCR reads through MiXCR, one entry per CDR3 protein. Altogether 500,000 to 600,000 distinct CDR3 sequences are present, about 43% being singletons, with the ten largest covering 15% to 20%. The sample consisted of peripheral blood or thyroid tissue (not recorded which). These receptors all come from an adult woman with Graves' disease, either hyperthyroidism or ophthalmopathy (not recorded which). Each CDR3 is given with its conserved first and last residue. Each record gives: J gene, D gene, clone size, V gene, CDR3 DNA, CDR3 protein. A D gene is named only where the DNA matches it firmly. Only part of the rows carry a size: once, few, many, or a class if the clone is expanded.

j_gene: TRBJ2-5; d_gene: .; abundance: .; v_gene: TRBV10-3; CDR3nt: TGTGCCATCAGGAGGCAGGGACAAGAGACCCAGTACTTC; CDR3aa: CAIRRQGQETQYF
j_gene: TRBJ1-1; d_gene: .; abundance: few; v_gene: TRBV29-1; CDR3nt: TGCAGCGTTATCGTGAACACTGAAGCTTTCTTT; CDR3aa: CSVIVNTEAFF
j_gene: TRBJ1-1; d_gene: .; abundance: many; v_gene: TRBV12-3/TRBV12-4; CDR3nt: TGCGCCAGCAGCTTAAGGGGCACTGAAGCTTTCTTT; CDR3aa: CASSLRGTEAFF
j_gene: TRBJ2-2; d_gene: TRBD2; abundance: many; v_gene: TRBV10-3; CDR3nt: TGTGCCATCAGTTTTCAAATGGGTCTAGCGGGATCCGGGGAGCTGTTTTTT; CDR3aa: CAISFQMGLAGSGELFF
j_gene: TRBJ1-2; d_gene: .; abundance: .; v_gene: TRBV5-5; CDR3nt: TGTGCCAGCAGCTCTGGGGGCTACGACTACACCTTC; CDR3aa: CASSSGGYDYTF
j_gene: TRBJ1-4; d_gene: .; abundance: .; v_gene: TRBV14; CDR3nt: .; CDR3aa: CASSPGPGGVKNCFF
j_gene: TRBJ1-3; d_gene: .; abundance: .; v_gene: TRBV15; CDR3nt: TGTGCCACCAGCGGCGGGGACTCCACCATATATTTT; CDR3aa: CATSGGDSTIYF
j_gene: TRBJ1-1; d_gene: .; abundance: few; v_gene: TRBV29-1; CDR3nt: TGCAGCGTTGTTGAGGGGGAAGGGTGGTACACTGAAGCTTTCTTT; CDR3aa: CSVVEGEGWYTEAFF
j_gene: TRBJ1-2; d_gene: .; abundance: .; v_gene: TRBV7-9; CDR3nt: TGTGCCAGCAGCTATAGGGGACACGGGAGCTACACCTTC; CDR3aa: CASSYRGHGSYTF
j_gene: TRBJ1-1; d_gene: TRBD1; abundance: .; v_gene: TRBV3-1; CDR3nt: TGTGCCAGCAGCCAAGAGTTTAAGACAGGGGTCGCTGAAGCTTTCTTT; CDR3aa: CASSQEFKTGVAEAFF
j_gene: TRBJ2-5; d_gene: .; abundance: .; v_gene: TRBV5-1; CDR3nt: TGCGCCAGCAGCACACAGACAGTCGGGACCCAGTACTTC; CDR3aa: CASSTQTVGTQYF
j_gene: TRBJ2-5; d_gene: .; abundance: many; v_gene: TRBV7-2; CDR3nt: TGTGCCAGCAGCCCGGGTCAGCGGTCCCAAGAGACCCAGTACTTC; CDR3aa: CASSPGQRSQETQYF
j_gene: TRBJ1-4; d_gene: .; abundance: many; v_gene: TRBV19; CDR3nt: TGTGCCAGTAGCGAGGGCGTGGATGAAAAACTGTTTTTT; CDR3aa: CASSEGVDEKLFF
j_gene: TRBJ1-3; d_gene: TRBD1; abundance: few; v_gene: TRBV12-3/TRBV12-4; CDR3nt: TGTGCCAGCAGTTCCCCCGGGACAGGTACTACTGGAAACACCATATATTTT; CDR3aa: CASSSPGTGTTGNTIYF
j_gene: TRBJ2-7; d_gene: .; abundance: many; v_gene: TRBV4-1; CDR3nt: TGCGCCAGTCCAACTCCTGACAGGTGGGTTACCTACGAGCAGTACTTC; CDR3aa: CASPTPDRWVTYEQYF
j_gene: TRBJ1-1; d_gene: TRBD1; abundance: many; v_gene: TRBV9; CDR3nt: TGTGCCAGCAGCGCCAAGGGACAGGGGAACACTGAAGCTTTCTTT; CDR3aa: CASSAKGQGNTEAFF
j_gene: TRBJ2-1; d_gene: TRBD1; abundance: .; v_gene: TRBV10-2; CDR3nt: TGCGCCAGCAGCCCGAGGGGGCATGAGCAGTTCTTC; CDR3aa: CASSPRGHEQFF
j_gene: TRBJ1-3; d_gene: TRBD1; abundance: few; v_gene: TRBV6-1; CDR3nt: TGTGCCAGCAGTGAAGGGTTTCCTCCACGGAGGGGGCACACCATATATTTT; CDR3aa: CASSEGFPPRRGHTIYF
j_gene: TRBJ1-1; d_gene: .; abundance: medium-sized; v_gene: TRBV5-5; CDR3nt: TGTGCCAGCAGCTTGGACGTGGACACTGAAGCTTTCTTT; CDR3aa: CASSLDVDTEAFF
j_gene: TRBJ2-7; d_gene: .; abundance: .; v_gene: TRBV7-9; CDR3nt: TGTGCCAGCAGCTTAGCGCGCGGACAAGACGCCTACGAGCAGTACTTC; CDR3aa: CASSLARGQDAYEQYF
j_gene: TRBJ1-2; d_gene: .; abundance: .; v_gene: TRBV9; CDR3nt: TGTGCCAGCAGCCCTCGCCTAGCGGCGGGGGGGTATGGCTACACCTTC; CDR3aa: CASSPRLAAGGYGYTF
j_gene: TRBJ1-5; d_gene: .; abundance: many; v_gene: TRBV7-2; CDR3nt: TGTGCCAGCAGCCCAGGGGTTTGGGATCAGCCCCAGCATTTT; CDR3aa: CASSPGVWDQPQHF